The next 8 T cell receptor beta chains were all read from a single sample in a study of human T cells and chemical hapten exposure. The time point here: patch test 1, 2 weeks after DPC sensitization. Treatment indicated: therapeutic diphenylcyclopropenone sensitization with weekly scalp DPC. Each CDR3 protein gets one entry after TCRdb re-called the RACE reads with MiXCR. The repertoire holds over 85,000 distinct CDR3 sequences, with 9.5% to 15% as singletons. The specimen comprised whole blood, sampled in connection with sensitization to the hapten diphenylcyclopropenone (DPC). The receptors here all came from a woman in her thirties or forties with alopecia areata. Some clones in this sample may be carry-over from other donors' samples.

This clonotype was seen ten or more times. The junction shows a germline mismatch at one end, possibly a read error. The CDR3: CASSLGQETQYF. CDR3 DNA sequence: TGTGCCAGCAGTTTAGGTCAGGAGACCCAGTACTTC. The V and J genes are TRBV5-1 and TRBJ2-5; D is uncertain. Germline values: CDR1 SGHRS, CDR2 YFSETQ. The CDR3 has 12 amino acids.

This clonotype was picked up many times. The rearrangement uses TRBV29-1 and TRBJ1-1; D unclear. There are 13 residues in the CDR3. V dropped 3 bases and J dropped 3 bases, with 11 bases sitting between them. Germline-derived CDR1 and CDR2 are SQVTM and ANQGSEA. The CDR3 nucleotides are TGCAGCGTTGAGCGGATTCTGGACACTGAAGCTTTCTTT. Protein product: CSVERILDTEAFF.

The chain recombines TRBV2 with TRBJ1-1; D gene uncertain. V was trimmed by 3 bases and J by 4 bases, leaving 9 bases between them. Germline V gives CDR1 SNHLY, CDR2 FYNNEI. The CDR3 contains 13 residues. Here the CDR3 DNA reads TGTGCCAGCAGTGAGAGAGGTCTCACTGAAGCTTTCTTT. Protein: CASSERGLTEAFF.

The genes are TRBV12-3 or TRBV12-4 and TRBJ2-5; TRBD1 agrees at 9 bases. This CDR3 spans 16 amino acids. Losses at the gene ends were 6 bases for V and 5 bases for J; bases not matched to a gene: 13. The CDR3 DNA reads TGTGCCAGCAGCCGATCCGGGACAGGGCGTCGGGAGACCCAGTACTTC. This sequence encodes CASSRSGTGRRETQYF.

This clonotype was observed a few times. The chain links TRBV29-1 to TRBJ2-5; perhaps TRBD1 as D (6 bases). The CDR3 consists of 14 residues. Germline assignment: CDR1 SQVTM and CDR2 ANQGSEA. Deletions cut 0 bases from V and 2 bases from J, with 10 bases between. CDR3 region: CSVEEYQGQETQYF. The DNA of the CDR3 is TGCAGCGTTGAAGAGTACCAGGGGCAAGAGACCCAGTACTTC.

The gene calls are TRBV2 and TRBJ2-7; D is ambiguous. V shed 1 base and J shed 7 bases, with 8 bases lying between them. The CDR3 totals 12 residues. Per the germline V gene, CDR1 is SNHLY and CDR2 is FYNNEI. This chain's CDR3 is CASSEGPGEQYF. CDR3 nucleotide sequence: TGTGCCAGCAGTGAAGGACCCGGGGAGCAGTACTTC.

This clonotype was seen a handful of times. This sequence joins TRBV29-1 and TRBJ2-7; 8 bases are a match to TRBD2. CDR1 is SQVTM and CDR2 is ANQGSEA in the germline V gene. The CDR3 totals 14 residues. Trimming at V came to 3 bases and at J to 1 base, leaving 5 bases not matched to a gene. The CDR3 loop is CSVDGSGESYEQYF. CDR3 nucleotide sequence: TGCAGCGTTGATGGTAGCGGGGAATCCTACGAGCAGTACTTC.

Many counts were recorded for this clonotype. This sequence joins TRBV7-2 and TRBJ1-5; 10 nucleotides line up with TRBD1. The CDR3 runs to 16 residues. CDR1 is SGHTA and CDR2 is FQGNSA in the germline V gene. The J segment lost 4 bases and the V segment lost 0 bases, leaving 3 bases of the junction unmatched. The CDR3 DNA sequence: TGTGCCAGCAGCTTAGCGGGACAGGGGACTAATCAGCCCCAGCATTTT. The encoded protein is CASSLAGQGTNQPQHF.